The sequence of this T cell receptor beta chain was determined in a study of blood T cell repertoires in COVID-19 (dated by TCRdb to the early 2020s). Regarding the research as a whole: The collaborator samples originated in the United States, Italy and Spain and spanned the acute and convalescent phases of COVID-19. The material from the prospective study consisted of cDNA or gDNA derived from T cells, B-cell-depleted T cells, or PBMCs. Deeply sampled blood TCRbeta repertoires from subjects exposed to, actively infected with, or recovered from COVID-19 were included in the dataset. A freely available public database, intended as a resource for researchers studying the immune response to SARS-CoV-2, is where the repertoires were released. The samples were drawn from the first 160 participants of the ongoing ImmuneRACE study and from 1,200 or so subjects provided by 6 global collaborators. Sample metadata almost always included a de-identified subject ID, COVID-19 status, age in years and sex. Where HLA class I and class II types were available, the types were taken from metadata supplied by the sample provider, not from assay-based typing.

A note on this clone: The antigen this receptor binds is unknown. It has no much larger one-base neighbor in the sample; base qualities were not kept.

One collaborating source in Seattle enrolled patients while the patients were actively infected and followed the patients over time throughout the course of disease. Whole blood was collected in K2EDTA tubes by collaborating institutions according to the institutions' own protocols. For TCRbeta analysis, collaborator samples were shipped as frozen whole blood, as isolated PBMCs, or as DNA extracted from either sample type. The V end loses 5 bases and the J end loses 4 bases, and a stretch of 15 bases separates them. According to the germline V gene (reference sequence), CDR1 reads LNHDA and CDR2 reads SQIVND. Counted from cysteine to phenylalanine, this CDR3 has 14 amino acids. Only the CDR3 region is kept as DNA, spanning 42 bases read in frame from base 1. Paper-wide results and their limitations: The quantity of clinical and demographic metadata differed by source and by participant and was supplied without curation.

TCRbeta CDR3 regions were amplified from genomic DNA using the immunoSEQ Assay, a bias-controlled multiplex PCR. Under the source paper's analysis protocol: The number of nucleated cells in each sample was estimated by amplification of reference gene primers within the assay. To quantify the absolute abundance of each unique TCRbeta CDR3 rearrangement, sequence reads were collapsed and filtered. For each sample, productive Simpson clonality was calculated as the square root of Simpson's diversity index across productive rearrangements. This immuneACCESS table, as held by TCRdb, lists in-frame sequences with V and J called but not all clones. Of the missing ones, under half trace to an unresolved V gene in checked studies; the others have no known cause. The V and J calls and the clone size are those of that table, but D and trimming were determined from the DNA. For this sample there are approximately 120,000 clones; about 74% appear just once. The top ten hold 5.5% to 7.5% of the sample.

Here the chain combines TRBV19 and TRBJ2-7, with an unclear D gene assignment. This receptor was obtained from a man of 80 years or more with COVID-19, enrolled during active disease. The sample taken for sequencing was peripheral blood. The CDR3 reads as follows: CASSWVGEEYEQYF. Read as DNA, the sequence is TGTGCCAGTAGTTGGGTCGGAGAGGAATACGAGCAGTACTTC.